The present T cell receptor (beta chain) was sequenced within a study of cytomegalovirus exposure and HLA in healthy donors. The PCR was carried out with 60 Vbeta primers and 13 Jbeta primers. The data were produced by immunoSEQ multiplex PCR, yet TCRdb's version contains in-frame clones alone and is incomplete. The table shows hundreds of thousands of clones, with over 85% occurring only once. About this clone itself: At the DNA level, this CDR3 is encoded by other sequences in the same sample as well.

Though probably carrying unrecorded immune exposures, donors were nominally healthy at sampling. The CDR3 runs to 17 residues. The germline CDR1 and CDR2 sequences are SQVTM and ANQGSEA. The V and J ends lost 7 bases and 4 bases, in that order; junction bases with no gene match: 13. This receptor was identified in a woman aged 18-29 years in good health and CMV-seronegative. Sequencing input: PBMCs. The V and J genes are TRBV29-1 and TRBJ2-2, with 12 bases aligning to TRBD1. CDR3: CSARDRGPVKGTGELFF. As DNA, the CDR3 is TGCAGCGCTCGGGACAGGGGGCCGGTCAAAGGCACCGGGGAGCTGTTTTTT.